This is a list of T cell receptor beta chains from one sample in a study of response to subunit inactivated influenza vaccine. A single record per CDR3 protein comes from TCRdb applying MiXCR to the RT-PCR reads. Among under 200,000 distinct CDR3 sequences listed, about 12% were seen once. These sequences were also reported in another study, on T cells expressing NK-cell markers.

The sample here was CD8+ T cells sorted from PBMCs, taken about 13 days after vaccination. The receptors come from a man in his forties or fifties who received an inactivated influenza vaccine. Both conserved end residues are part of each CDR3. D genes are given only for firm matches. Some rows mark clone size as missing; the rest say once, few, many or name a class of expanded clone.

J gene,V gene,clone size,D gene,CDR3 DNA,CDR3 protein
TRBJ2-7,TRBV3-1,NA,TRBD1,TGTGCCAGCAGCCGCGAGGACAGGGGGCCCTACGAGCAGTACTTC,CASSREDRGPYEQYF
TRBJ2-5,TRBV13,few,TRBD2,TGTGCCAGCAGCTTAGAGGGTCAATTTGGGACTAGCGGGGTGGAGACCCAGTACTTC,CASSLEGQFGTSGVETQYF
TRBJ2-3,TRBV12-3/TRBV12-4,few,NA,TGTGCCAGCAGTTTGTACCGAGGGGATACGCAGTATTTT,CASSLYRGDTQYF
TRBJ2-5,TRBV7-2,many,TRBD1,TGTGCCAGCAGCTCTTGGACAGGGATACAAGAGACCCAGTACTTC,CASSSWTGIQETQYF
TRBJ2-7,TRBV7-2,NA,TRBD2,TGTGCCAGCAGCCCTGGACTAGCGGGGACCGAGCAGTACTTC,CASSPGLAGTEQYF
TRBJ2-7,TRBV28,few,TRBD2,TGTGCCAGCAGTCCCACAAGGGGACTACTCAGGCAGTACTTC,CASSPTRGLLRQYF
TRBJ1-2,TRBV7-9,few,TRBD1,TGTGCCAGCAGCTTCATACTGAGACAGGGTCACTATGGCTACACCTTC,CASSFILRQGHYGYTF
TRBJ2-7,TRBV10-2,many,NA,TGCGCCAGCAGTGGAGGGGGGGCAACCTACGAGCAGTACTTC,CASSGGGATYEQYF
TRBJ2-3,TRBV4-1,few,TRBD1,TGCGCCAGCAGCCAAGATCCAGGACAGGGATACACAGATACGCAGTATTTT,CASSQDPGQGYTDTQYF
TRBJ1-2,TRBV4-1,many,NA,TGCGCCAGCAGCCATCCCCCCGGGGCGACCGGCTACACCTTC,CASSHPPGATGYTF
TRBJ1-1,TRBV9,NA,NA,TGTGCCAGCAGCGTAGCCTCGGGGGGAGACATGAACACTGAAGCTTTCTTT,CASSVASGGDMNTEAFF
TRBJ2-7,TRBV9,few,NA,TGTGCCAGCAGCGCCACCGACTTGAACTCCTACGAGCAGTACTTC,CASSATDLNSYEQYF
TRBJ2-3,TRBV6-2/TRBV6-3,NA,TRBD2,TGTGCCAGCAGTTACTCGCCTAGCGGGGGAGGGGATACGCAGTATTTT,CASSYSPSGGGDTQYF
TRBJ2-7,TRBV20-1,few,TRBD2,TGCAGTGCCACAACTAGCGGAGGCTCCTACGAGCAGTACTTC,CSATTSGGSYEQYF
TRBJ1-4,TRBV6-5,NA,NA,TGTGCCAGCAGTTACCGGTCCAGTAATGAAAAACTGTTTTTT,CASSYRSSNEKLFF
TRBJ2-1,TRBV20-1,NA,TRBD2,TGCAGTGCTAGTTGGCGGGGGGCGGGCTACAATGAGCAGTTCTTC,CSASWRGAGYNEQFF
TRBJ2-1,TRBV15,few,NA,TGTGCCACCAGCAGGGCGGGACTGTACAATGAGCAGTTCTTC,CATSRAGLYNEQFF
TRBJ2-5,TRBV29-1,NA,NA,TGCAGCGTTGAGGTGGTGGAGACCCAGTACTTC,CSVEVVETQYF
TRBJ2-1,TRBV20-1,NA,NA,TGCAGTGCTAGAGATTATCGGGGCACCGATGAGCAGTTCTTC,CSARDYRGTDEQFF
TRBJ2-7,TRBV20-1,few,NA,TGCAGTGCTAGAGGGGGGGGACAAACTTTCTACGAGCAGTACTTC,CSARGGGQTFYEQYF
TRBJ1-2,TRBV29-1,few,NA,TGCAGCCTGGTGGCGCCGGAAACGGGTGGCTACACCTTC,CSLVAPETGGYTF
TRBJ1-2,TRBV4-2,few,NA,TGTGCCAGCAGCCAAGATGGTGGCAGGCCTTCCTATGGCTACACCTTC,CASSQDGGRPSYGYTF
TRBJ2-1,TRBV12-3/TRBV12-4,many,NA,TGTGCCAGCAGAAGTTTGGGGGACCCCGCCGATGAGCAGTTCTTC,CASRSLGDPADEQFF
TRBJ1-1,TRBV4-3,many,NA,TGCGCCAGCAGCCAAGTTCAGGATTCCTTCGCTGAAGCTTTCTTT,CASSQVQDSFAEAFF
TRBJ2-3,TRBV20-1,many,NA,TGCAGTGCACGTTGGGGGGACACAGATACGCAGTATTTT,CSARWGDTDTQYF
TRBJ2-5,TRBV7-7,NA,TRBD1,TGTGCTAGCAGCCCGCGTTCCGGGACAGGGACCCAGACCCAGTACTTC,CASSPRSGTGTQTQYF
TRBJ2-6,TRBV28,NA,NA,TGTGCCAGCAGTTTGACCCCAGGCTCTGGGGCCAACGTCCTGACTTTC,CASSLTPGSGANVLTF
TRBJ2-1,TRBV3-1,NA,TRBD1,TGTGCCAGCAGCCAGATCTTGCCGGGACAGGGGGCCTACAATGAGCAGTTCTTC,CASSQILPGQGAYNEQFF
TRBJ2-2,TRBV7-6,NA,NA,TGTGCCAGCAGCCAAGACAGATTTCAGAGTCTCCCGAACACCGGGGAGCTGTTTTTT,CASSQDRFQSLPNTGELFF
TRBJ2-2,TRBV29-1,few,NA,TGCAGCGTTGCGGATAGCCCCGGGACCGGGGAGCTGTTTTTT,CSVADSPGTGELFF
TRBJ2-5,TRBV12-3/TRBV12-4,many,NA,TGTGCCAGCAGTTTAGCAGGGTCCTTCCAAGAGACCCAGTACTTC,CASSLAGSFQETQYF